Listed here are 29 T cell receptor beta chains from one sample, sequenced in a study of beta chain features in type 1 diabetes. Isolated RNA was reverse transcribed in full, so expressed TCRB transcripts were sequenced. Using immunoSEQ multiplex PCR, the repertoire was profiled, and TCRdb retains in-frame clones only, with some absent. This sample has 330,000 or so clones, with around a fifth found just once. The sequenced sample was naive CD4+ T cells from blood. Receptor source: a woman younger than 30 in good health.

This clone was observed a few times. The gene calls are TRBV4-1 and TRBJ1-2; 7 nucleotides line up with TRBD1. CDR3 length: 14 residues. V lost 0 bases to trimming and J lost 8 bases; unmatched junction nucleotides: 6. Germline-derived CDR1 and CDR2 are MGHRA and YSYEKL. The CDR3 sequence: CASSQDLTGEGYTF. CDR3 nucleotide sequence: TGCGCCAGCAGCCAAGATCTTACAGGGGAAGGCTACACCTTC.

The V and J genes are TRBV6-1 and TRBJ2-7; possibly TRBD2 for D (6 bases). The germline V gene encodes CDR1 MNHNS and CDR2 SASEGT. This CDR3 has 14 amino acids. Between the trimmed V and J ends, which lost 4 bases and 0 bases, there was a span of 10 bases. For the CDR3, the DNA is TGTGCCAGCAGTGGGGACTCATACTCCTACGAGCAGTACTTC. Its protein product is CASSGDSYSYEQYF.

This chain links TRBV11-2 with TRBJ2-1; D call uncertain. The V and J ends lost 5 bases and 15 bases respectively, with 8 bases between them. CDR1 is SGHAT, CDR2 FQNNGV, per germline. The CDR3 sequence is 9 residues long. CDR3 coding DNA: TGTGCCAGCAGCCCTCTCCGGTTCTTC. This sequence encodes CASSPLRFF. The entire variable domain, with the rest obtained from reference TRBV11-2 and TRBJ2-1, is as follows: EAGVAQSPRYKIIEKRQSVAFWCNPISGHATLYWYQQILGQGPKLLIQFQNNGVVDDSQLPKDRFSAERLKGVDSTLKIQPAKLEDSAVYLCASSPLRFFGPGTRLTVL.

This clone has a handful of counts. This rearrangement joins TRBV7-9 to TRBJ1-2; D is uncertain. CDR3 length equals 13 residues. Per germline, CDR1 SEHNR and CDR2 FQNEAQ (reference sequence). Deletions cut 3 bases from V and 2 bases from J, with 7 bases between. CDR3 in amino acids: CASSFGSNYGYTF. CDR3 sequence (DNA): TGTGCCAGCAGCTTCGGGTCAAACTATGGCTACACCTTC.

There are a few counts of this clone. The gene calls are TRBV9 and TRBJ2-3, with a possible D match to TRBD2 (5 bases). Germline CDR1 reads SGDLS; CDR2 reads YYNGEE. Trimming left V 2 bases short and J 5 bases short, with 12 bases between. The CDR3 spans 14 residues. The CDR3 bases are TGTGCCAGCAGCGTGGAGCGGATGGGAGATACGCAGTATTTT. It codes for CASSVERMGDTQYF.

This chain joins TRBV7-9 and TRBJ2-5, with D perhaps TRBD2 (5 bases). V shed 1 base and J shed 5 bases, with 11 bases lying between them. CDR1 and CDR2 from the germline V gene are SEHNR and FQNEAQ (reference sequence). The CDR3 runs to 14 residues. The CDR3 nucleotides read TGTGCCAGCAGCTTAGAGGCTAGCTGGGAGACCCAGTACTTC. Amino acids: CASSLEASWETQYF.

This clone was recorded a few times. V is TRBV7-2 and J is TRBJ2-7; possible D gene TRBD2, 5 bases. This CDR3 has 15 residues. Trimming left V 4 bases short and J 3 bases short, with 16 bases between. Germline V lookup: CDR1 SGHTA, CDR2 FQGNSA. For the CDR3, the DNA is TGTGCCAGCAGCTCAAGAGGGCCGACACGCTACGAGCAGTACTTC. Protein sequence: CASSSRGPTRYEQYF.

This clone occurred a few times. The chain recombines TRBV18 with TRBJ2-7; 9 bases line up with TRBD1. Germline CDR1 KGHSH, CDR2 LQKENI. There are 15 residues in the CDR3. The V and J ends lost 2 bases and 2 bases, in that order; junction bases with no gene match: 4. The CDR3 reads CASSPMGQGTYEQYF. The CDR3 bases are TGTGCCAGCTCACCAATGGGACAGGGAACCTACGAGCAGTACTTC.

This clone was counted only a few times. In DNA, the CDR3 is TGTGCCTGGAATCCAGGATTAACAAGAAACACTGAAGCTTTCTTT. This translates into CAWNPGLTRNTEAFF. The chain uses TRBV30 and TRBJ1-1; no clear D. Trimming left V 4 bases short and J 2 bases short, with 17 bases between. This CDR3 comprises 15 residues. Germline V gives CDR1 GTSNPN, CDR2 SVGIG (reference sequence).

CDR3 nucleotide sequence: TGTGCCTTGGAAGGAGCAACTAATGAAAAACTGTTTTTT. Its translation is CALEGATNEKLFF. V and J are TRBV30 and TRBJ1-4; D call uncertain. Germline V gene data show CDR1 as GTSNPN and CDR2 as SVGIG (reference sequence). The ends were cut back, 7 bases at V and 0 bases at J, with 9 bases in the middle. This CDR3 is built from 13 residues. Based on the CDR3 plus reference TRBV30 and TRBJ1-4, the full variable domain is SQTIHQWPATLVQPVGSPLSLECTVEGTSNPNLYWYRQAAGRGLQLLFYSVGIGQISSEVPQNLSASRPQDRQFILSSKKLLLSDSGFYLCALEGATNEKLFFGSGTQLSVL.

The V gene is TRBV18, the J gene TRBJ2-7; a possible D gene is TRBD2 (6 bases). Per the germline V gene, CDR1 is KGHSH and CDR2 is LQKENI. Trimming stripped 3 bases from V and 4 bases from J, with 13 bases between. This CDR3 is built from 14 residues. In DNA form, the CDR3 reads TGTGCCAGCTCACCCGACCGAGGAGGGTACGAGCAGTACTTC. It is translated as CASSPDRGGYEQYF.

The chain recombines TRBV9 with TRBJ1-1, with a weak D call TRBD1 (5 bases). V was clipped by 1 base and J by 6 bases, with 10 bases between them. The CDR3 runs 13 residues. The germline gives CDR1 SGDLS, CDR2 YYNGEE. CDR3 in DNA: TGTGCCAGCAGCGTACTCTCGGGGGCTGAAGCTTTCTTT. Residues: CASSVLSGAEAFF.

This chain links TRBV9 with TRBJ1-2, with TRBD1 identical over 8 bases. The CDR3 has 13 amino acids. The junction had 3 bases not matched to a gene; V was cut back by 4 bases and J by 4 bases. The germline V gene has CDR1 SGDLS and CDR2 YYNGEE. CDR3 DNA sequence: TGTGCCAGCAGCAGACAGGGGACCTATGGCTACACCTTC. Translation gives CASSRQGTYGYTF.

The chain recombines TRBV9 with TRBJ1-2, with 10 bases matching TRBD1. Germline CDR1 SGDLS, CDR2 YYNGEE. This CDR3 has 14 residues. The V and J ends lost 4 bases and 5 bases, in that order; junction bases with no gene match: 5. The CDR3 reads CASSKGQGEYGYTF. The CDR3 DNA sequence: TGTGCCAGCAGCAAAGGACAGGGGGAGTATGGCTACACCTTC.

This clone has more than one count but fewer than ten. The chain combines TRBV25-1 with TRBJ1-6; weak D call: TRBD1 (6 bases). V dropped 11 bases and J dropped 8 bases, with 16 bases sitting between them. CDR3 length: 13 residues. The germline V gene encodes CDR1 MGHDK and CDR2 SYGVNS. CDR3 amino acids: CASRGLNDSPLHF. CDR3 DNA sequence: TGTGCCTCGAGGGGGTTGAATGATTCACCCCTCCACTTT.

V usage is TRBV7-9 and J usage is TRBJ2-7; D is perhaps TRBD2 (5 bases). The CDR3 extends over 15 amino acids. Trimming shortened V by 5 bases and J by 0 bases, and 14 bases separated the two germline ends. CDR1 and CDR2 from the germline V gene are SEHNR and FQNEAQ (reference sequence). DNA of the CDR3: TGTGCCAGCAGCGGGCGGGTTACTGCCTCCTACGAGCAGTACTTC. Its translation is CASSGRVTASYEQYF.

A few counts support this clone. The V gene is TRBV25-1, the J gene TRBJ1-2; TRBD1 aligns across 8 bases. CDR1 is MGHDK, CDR2 SYGVNS, per germline. V lost 5 bases to trimming and J lost 8 bases; unmatched junction nucleotides: 7. This CDR3 comprises 13 residues. The CDR3 nucleotides are TGTGCCAGCAGTTCCAGGGGGCGATGGGGCTACACCTTC. Its protein product is CASSSRGRWGYTF.

The V call is TRBV4-1, the J call TRBJ2-6; 8 nucleotides agree with TRBD1. This CDR3 is built from 17 residues. Losses at the gene ends were 4 bases for V and 0 bases for J; bases not matched to a gene: 5. CDR1 and CDR2 from the germline V gene are MGHRA and YSYEKL. The CDR3 reads CASSPGDRNSGANVLTF. The CDR3 coding sequence is TGCGCCAGCAGCCCGGGGGACAGGAACTCTGGGGCCAACGTCCTGACTTTC.

The CDR3 sequence is CALIGTRSYEQYF. The CDR3 DNA sequence: TGTGCCTTAATAGGGACACGCTCCTACGAGCAGTACTTC. The J gene is TRBJ2-7, the V gene TRBV6-1; D perhaps matches TRBD1 (6 bases). This CDR3 spans 13 amino acids. Trimming pared 11 bases from V and 0 bases from J, leaving 14 bases between. Germline loops: CDR1 MNHNS, CDR2 SASEGT.

Only a few counts were recorded for this clone. The V gene is TRBV5-1, the J gene TRBJ2-7, with D uncertain. Deletions cut 2 bases from V and 2 bases from J, with 8 bases between. CDR3 size: 13 residues. Germline CDR1 SGHRS, CDR2 YFSETQ. This CDR3 reads CASSFSVPYEQYF. CDR3 DNA sequence: TGCGCCAGCAGCTTCAGCGTGCCCTACGAGCAGTACTTC. The variable domain in full, with the rest retrieved from reference TRBV5-1 and TRBJ2-7, is KAGVTQTPRYLIKTRGQQVTLSCSPISGHRSVSWYQQTPGQGLQFLFEYFSETQRNKGNFPGRFSGRQFSNSRSEMNVSTLELGDSALYLCASSFSVPYEQYFGPGTRLTVT.

This clone was counted a few times. The chain couples TRBV29-1 to TRBJ2-5, with 7 bases that match TRBD2. The CDR3 totals 13 residues. Germline CDR1 SQVTM, CDR2 ANQGSEA. Trimming removed 6 bases from V and 3 bases from J; junction bases left unmatched: 7. The CDR3 region has the DNA TGCAGCGTCCCGACTAGCTTAGAAGAGACCCAGTACTTC. Amino acids: CSVPTSLEETQYF. The variable domain in full, completed from reference TRBV29-1 and TRBJ2-5, reads SAVISQKPSRDICQRGTSLTIQCQVDSQVTMMFWYRQQPGQSLTLIATANQGSEATYESGFVIDKFPISRPNLTFSTLTVSNMSPEDSSIYLCSVPTSLEETQYFGPGTRLLVL.

V gene TRBV30 combines with J gene TRBJ2-7; tentative D call: TRBD2 (5 bases). The germline V gene encodes CDR1 GTSNPN and CDR2 SVGIG (reference sequence). This CDR3 comprises 14 residues. V was pared by 5 bases and J by 4 bases, with 18 bases between. The CDR3 loop is CAWVTRRGGYEQYF. In DNA form, the CDR3 reads TGTGCCTGGGTCACGCGCCGGGGTGGTTACGAGCAGTACTTC.

There are a few counts of this clone. The genes are TRBV29-1 and TRBJ1-1; 11 nucleotides agree with TRBD1. Trimming took 6 bases from V and 3 from J; bases not matched to a gene: 6. Germline lookup yields CDR1 SQVTM and CDR2 ANQGSEA. This CDR3 comprises 14 residues. CDR3 nucleotides: TGCAGCGTGAGGACAGGGGGCAGGTACACTGAAGCTTTCTTT. Its translation: CSVRTGGRYTEAFF.

This clone came up a few times. The same CDR3 also results from other DNA sequences found in this sample. V gene TRBV9 combines with J gene TRBJ2-7, with D perhaps matching TRBD2 (5 bases). Germline CDR1 SGDLS, CDR2 YYNGEE. The V end lost 0 bases, the J end lost 2 bases, and 12 bases lay between the germline ends. The CDR3 consists of 15 residues. The DNA of the CDR3 is TGTGCCAGCAGCGTAGCTACGGGGTCGACCTACGAGCAGTACTTC. Translated, it gives CASSVATGSTYEQYF. Using reference TRBV9 and TRBJ2-7 for the parts outside the CDR3, the full variable domain is DSGVTQTPKHLITATGQRVTLRCSPRSGDLSVYWYQQSLDQGLQFLIQYYNGEERAKGNILERFSAQQFPDLHSELNLSSLELGDSALYFCASSVATGSTYEQYFGPGTRLTVT.

This clone was counted only a few times. The V call is TRBV30, the J call TRBJ2-3, with 10 bases identical to TRBD2. This CDR3 region has 14 residues. Trimming took 7 bases from V and 0 from J; bases not matched to a gene: 4. Germline CDR1 GTSNPN, CDR2 SVGIG (reference sequence). CDR3 protein: CASKREGSTDTQYF. CDR3 coding DNA: TGTGCCTCCAAGCGGGAGGGAAGCACAGATACGCAGTATTTT.

This clone was seen only a few times. This chain connects TRBV9 to TRBJ1-2; no firm D call. The CDR3 extends over 13 amino acids. Germline assignment: CDR1 SGDLS and CDR2 YYNGEE. V lost 4 bases and J 0 bases, leaving 7 bases between the germline ends. CDR3 amino acids: CASSRDANYGYTF. DNA for the CDR3: TGTGCCAGCAGCCGCGATGCTAACTATGGCTACACCTTC.

This clone has only a few counts. This chain joins TRBV18 and TRBJ2-3; 10 bases align to TRBD2. V shed 5 bases, J shed 6 bases, and the junction held 5 bases outside the gene matches. Germline values: CDR1 KGHSH, CDR2 LQKENI. The CDR3 covers 14 residues. The CDR3 reads CASSKGLAPDTQYF. The CDR3 DNA is TGTGCCAGCTCAAAGGGACTAGCGCCCGATACGCAGTATTTT.

The J gene is TRBJ2-7, the V gene TRBV4-2; D gene ambiguous. The V end lost 0 bases, the J end lost 0 bases, and 9 bases lay between the germline ends. Germline V gives CDR1 LGHNA, CDR2 YNFKEQ. The CDR3 totals 15 residues. The CDR3 nucleotides read TGTGCCAGCAGCCAAGAAGCCGCCCGCTCCTACGAGCAGTACTTC. This translates into CASSQEAARSYEQYF.

The chain links TRBV7-6 to TRBJ2-7, with D perhaps matching TRBD2 (6 bases). CDR1 and CDR2 from the germline V gene are SGHVS and FNYEAQ. V lost 5 bases, J lost 7 bases, and 15 bases lay in between. This CDR3 is built from 13 residues. The DNA of the CDR3 is TGTGCCAGCAGCCGCGCCCTTGGGGGGGAGCAGTACTTC. Translating it yields CASSRALGGEQYF.